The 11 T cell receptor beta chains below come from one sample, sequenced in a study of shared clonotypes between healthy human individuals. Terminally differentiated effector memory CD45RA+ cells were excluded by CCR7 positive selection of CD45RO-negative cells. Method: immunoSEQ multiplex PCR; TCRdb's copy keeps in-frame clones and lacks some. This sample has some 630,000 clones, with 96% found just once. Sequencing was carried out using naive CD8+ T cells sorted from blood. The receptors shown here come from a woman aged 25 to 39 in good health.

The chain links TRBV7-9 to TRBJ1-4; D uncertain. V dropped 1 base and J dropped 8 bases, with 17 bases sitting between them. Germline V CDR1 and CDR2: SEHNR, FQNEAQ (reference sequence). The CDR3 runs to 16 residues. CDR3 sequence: CASSLVGMAYPEKLFF. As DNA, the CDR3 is TGTGCCAGCAGCTTAGTAGGAATGGCGTATCCGGAAAAACTGTTTTTT.

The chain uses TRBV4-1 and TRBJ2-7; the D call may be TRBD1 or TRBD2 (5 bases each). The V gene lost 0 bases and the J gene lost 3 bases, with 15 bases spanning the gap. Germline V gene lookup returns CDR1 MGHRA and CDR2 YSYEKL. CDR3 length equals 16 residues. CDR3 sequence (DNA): TGCGCCAGCAGCCAAGATGGGAGACAGTTAGACTACGAGCAGTACTTC. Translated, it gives CASSQDGRQLDYEQYF.

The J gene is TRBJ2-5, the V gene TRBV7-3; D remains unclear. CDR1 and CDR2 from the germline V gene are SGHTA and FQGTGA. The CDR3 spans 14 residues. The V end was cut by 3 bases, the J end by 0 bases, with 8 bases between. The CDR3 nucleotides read TGTGCCAGCAGCTTGACCCCAGACCAAGAGACCCAGTACTTC. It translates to CASSLTPDQETQYF.

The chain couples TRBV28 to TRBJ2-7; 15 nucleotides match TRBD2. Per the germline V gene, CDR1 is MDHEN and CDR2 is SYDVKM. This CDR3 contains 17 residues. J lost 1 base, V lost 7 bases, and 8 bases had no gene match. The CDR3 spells CASIAGTSGRPSYEQYF. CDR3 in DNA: TGTGCCAGCATCGCCGGGACTAGCGGGAGGCCTTCCTACGAGCAGTACTTC. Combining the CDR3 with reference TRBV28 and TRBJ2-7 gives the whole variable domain DVKVTQSSRYLVKRTGEKVFLECVQDMDHENMFWYRQDPGLGLRLIYFSYDVKMKEKGDIPEGYSVSREKKERFSLILESASTNQTSMYLCASIAGTSGRPSYEQYFGPGTRLTVT.

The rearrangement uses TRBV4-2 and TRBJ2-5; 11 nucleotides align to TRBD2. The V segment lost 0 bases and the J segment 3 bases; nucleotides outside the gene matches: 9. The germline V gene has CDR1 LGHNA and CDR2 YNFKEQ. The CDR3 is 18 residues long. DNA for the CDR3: TGTGCCAGCAGCCAAGACTTGGCGACTAGCGGGATCAAAGAGACCCAGTACTTC. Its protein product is CASSQDLATSGIKETQYF.

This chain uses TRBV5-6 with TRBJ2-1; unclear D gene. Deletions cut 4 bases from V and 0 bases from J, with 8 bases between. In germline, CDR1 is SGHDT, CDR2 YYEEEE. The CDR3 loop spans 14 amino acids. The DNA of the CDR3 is TGTGCCAGCAGCCCTTATAGCTCCTACAATGAGCAGTTCTTC. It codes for CASSPYSSYNEQFF.

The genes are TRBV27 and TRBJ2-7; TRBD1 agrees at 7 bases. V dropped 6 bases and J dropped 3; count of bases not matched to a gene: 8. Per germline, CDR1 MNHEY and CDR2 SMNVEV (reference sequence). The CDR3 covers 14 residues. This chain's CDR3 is CASRPIGQVYEQYF. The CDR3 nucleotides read TGTGCCAGCAGACCGATTGGACAGGTCTACGAGCAGTACTTC.

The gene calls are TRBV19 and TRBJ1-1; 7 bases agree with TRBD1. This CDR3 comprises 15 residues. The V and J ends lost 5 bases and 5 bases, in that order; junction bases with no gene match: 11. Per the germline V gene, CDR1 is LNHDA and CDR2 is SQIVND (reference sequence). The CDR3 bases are TGTGCCAGTAGTCCGACCCAGGGGGGTTGGACTGAAGCTTTCTTT. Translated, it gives CASSPTQGGWTEAFF.

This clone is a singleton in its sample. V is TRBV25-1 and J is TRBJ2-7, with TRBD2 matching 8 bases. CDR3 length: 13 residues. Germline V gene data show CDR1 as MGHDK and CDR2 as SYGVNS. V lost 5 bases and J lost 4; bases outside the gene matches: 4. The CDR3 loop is CASSFSSGYEQYF. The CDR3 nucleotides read TGTGCCAGCAGTTTTTCTAGCGGGTACGAGCAGTACTTC.

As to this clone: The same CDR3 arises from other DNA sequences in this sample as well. Here the CDR3 DNA reads TGTGCCAGCAGTCTAGCGGGGAACACCGGGGAGCTGTTTTTT. Translation: CASSLAGNTGELFF. This chain uses TRBV27 with TRBJ2-2; TRBD2 agrees at 8 bases. This CDR3 spans 14 amino acids. Germline trimming cut 5 bases from V and 1 base from J; bases unmatched to any gene: 0. Per germline, CDR1 MNHEY and CDR2 SMNVEV (reference sequence).

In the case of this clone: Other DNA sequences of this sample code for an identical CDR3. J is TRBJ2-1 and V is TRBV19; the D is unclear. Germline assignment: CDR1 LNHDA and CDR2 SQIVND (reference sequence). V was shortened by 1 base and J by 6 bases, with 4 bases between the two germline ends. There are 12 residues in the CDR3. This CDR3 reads CASSIGRNEQFF. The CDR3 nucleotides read TGTGCCAGTAGTATAGGACGCAATGAGCAGTTCTTC.